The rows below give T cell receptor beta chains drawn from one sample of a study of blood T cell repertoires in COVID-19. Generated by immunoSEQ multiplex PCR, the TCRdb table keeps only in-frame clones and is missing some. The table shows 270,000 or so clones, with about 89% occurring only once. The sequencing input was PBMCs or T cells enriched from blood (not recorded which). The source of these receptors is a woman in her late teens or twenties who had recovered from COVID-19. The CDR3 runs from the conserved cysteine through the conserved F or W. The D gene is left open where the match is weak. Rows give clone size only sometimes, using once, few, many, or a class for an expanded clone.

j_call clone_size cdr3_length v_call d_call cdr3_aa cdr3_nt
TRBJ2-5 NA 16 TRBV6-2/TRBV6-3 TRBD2 CASSYYGLADEETQYF TGTGCCAGCAGTTACTATGGACTAGCGGATGAAGAGACCCAGTACTTC
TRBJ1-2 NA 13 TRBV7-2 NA CASSFRTGEHYTF TGTGCCAGCAGCTTCCGGACCGGGGAGCACTACACCTTC
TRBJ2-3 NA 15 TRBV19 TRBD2 CASSWGGSTTDTQYF TGTGCCAGTAGTTGGGGCGGGAGTACCACAGATACGCAGTATTTT
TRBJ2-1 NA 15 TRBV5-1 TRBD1 CASSLLPGGLDEQFF TGCGCCAGCAGCTTGTTACCAGGGGGCTTGGATGAGCAGTTCTTC
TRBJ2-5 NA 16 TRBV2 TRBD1 CASSRQVQGFQETQYF TGTGCCAGCAGTCGACAAGTACAGGGGTTCCAAGAGACCCAGTACTTC
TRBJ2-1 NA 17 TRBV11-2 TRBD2 CASSTSGWTSGYNEQFF TGTGCCAGCAGCACCAGTGGGTGGACTAGCGGTTACAATGAGCAGTTCTTC
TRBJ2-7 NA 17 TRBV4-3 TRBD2 CASSQGWFGGEAYEQYF TGCGCCAGCAGCCAAGGCTGGTTCGGGGGGGAGGCCTACGAGCAGTACTTC
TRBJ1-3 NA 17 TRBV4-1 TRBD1 CASSPRTGSSSGNTIYF TGCGCCAGCAGCCCCCGGACAGGGTCAAGCTCTGGAAACACCATATATTTT
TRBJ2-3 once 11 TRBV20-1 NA CSASGAGTQYF TGCAGTGCTTCAGGGGCGGGTACGCAGTATTTT
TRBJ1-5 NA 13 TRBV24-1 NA CATSAPLGQPQHF TGTGCCACCAGTGCCCCCCTTGGCCAGCCCCAGCATTTT
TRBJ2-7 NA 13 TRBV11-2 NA CASSLDRRREQYF TGTGCCAGCAGCTTAGATCGGAGGCGGGAGCAGTACTTC
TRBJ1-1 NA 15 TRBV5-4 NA CASSLDGPPNTEAFF TGTGCCAGCAGCTTGGATGGCCCCCCGAACACTGAAGCTTTCTTT
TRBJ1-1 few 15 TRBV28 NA CASSSPPRGNTEAFF TGTGCCAGCAGTTCGCCCCCCCGGGGTAACACTGAAGCTTTCTTT
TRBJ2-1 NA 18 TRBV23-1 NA CASSQSKSEAGRGNEQFF TGCGCCAGCAGTCAATCGAAGAGTGAGGCGGGGAGAGGCAATGAGCAGTTCTTC
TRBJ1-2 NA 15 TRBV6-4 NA CASSDSEDHNYGYTF TGTGCCAGCAGTGACTCGGAGGACCACAACTATGGCTACACCTTC
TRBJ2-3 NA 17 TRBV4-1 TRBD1 CASSQGRDRGITDTQYF TGCGCCAGCAGCCAGGGGAGGGACAGGGGGATAACAGATACGCAGTATTTT
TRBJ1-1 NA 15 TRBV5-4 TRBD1 CASSLHRGDRTEAFF TGTGCCAGCAGCTTACACAGGGGGGATAGAACTGAAGCTTTCTTT
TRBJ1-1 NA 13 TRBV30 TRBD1 CAWDRGLNTEAFF TGTGCCTGGGACAGGGGGCTGAACACTGAAGCTTTCTTT
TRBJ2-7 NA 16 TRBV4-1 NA CASSHWQGRLTYEQYF TGCGCCAGCAGCCATTGGCAGGGGCGCTTAACCTACGAGCAGTACTTC
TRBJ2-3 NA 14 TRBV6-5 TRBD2 CASSRGGPTDTQYF TGTGCCAGCAGCCGGGGGGGGCCTACAGATACGCAGTATTTT
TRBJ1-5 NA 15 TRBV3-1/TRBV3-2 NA CASSQGGGNDQPQHF TGTGCCAGCAGCCAAGGAGGAGGGAACGATCAGCCCCAGCATTTT
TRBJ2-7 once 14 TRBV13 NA CASSFRGRSDEQYF TGTGCCAGCAGCTTCCGGGGAAGGAGCGACGAGCAGTACTTC
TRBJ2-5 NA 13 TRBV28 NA CASRREARETQYF TGTGCCAGCAGACGAGAGGCCCGGGAGACCCAGTACTTC
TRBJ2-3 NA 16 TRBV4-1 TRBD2 CASSRGLAGAQDTQYF TGCGCCAGCAGCAGGGGACTAGCGGGAGCCCAAGATACGCAGTATTTT
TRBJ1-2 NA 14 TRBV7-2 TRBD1 CASSGSWDSYGYTF TGTGCCAGCAGCGGATCCTGGGACAGCTATGGCTACACCTTC
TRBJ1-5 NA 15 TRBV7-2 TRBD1 CASSRGGQSNQPQHF TGTGCCAGCAGCCGGGGGGGACAGAGCAATCAGCCCCAGCATTTT
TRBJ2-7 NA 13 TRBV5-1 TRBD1 CASSPGQSYEQYF TGCGCCAGCAGTCCGGGACAGAGCTACGAGCAGTACTTC
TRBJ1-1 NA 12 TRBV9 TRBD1 CASSVAGTGLFF TGTGCCAGCAGCGTAGCCGGGACAGGGCTCTTCTTT
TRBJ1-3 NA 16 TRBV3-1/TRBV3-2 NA CASSQWRGSSGNTIYF TGTGCCAGCAGCCAATGGCGGGGAAGCTCTGGAAACACCATATATTTT
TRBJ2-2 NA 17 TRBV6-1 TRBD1 CASSATGVLRNTGELFF TGTGCCAGCAGTGCGACAGGGGTCCTCCGGAACACCGGGGAGCTGTTTTTT
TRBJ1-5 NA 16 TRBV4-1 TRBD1 CASSLGGTGANQPQHF TGCGCCAGCAGCCTGGGCGGGACAGGTGCTAATCAGCCCCAGCATTTT
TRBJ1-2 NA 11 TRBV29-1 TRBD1 CSVATGGGYTF TGCAGCGTAGCGACAGGGGGCGGCTACACCTTC
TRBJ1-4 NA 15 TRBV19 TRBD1 CASSIRQGANEKLFF TGTGCCAGTAGTATTCGACAGGGCGCTAATGAAAAACTGTTTTTT
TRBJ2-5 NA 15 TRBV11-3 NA CASSFGHQLGETQYF TGTGCCAGCAGCTTCGGACACCAGCTGGGGGAGACCCAGTACTTC
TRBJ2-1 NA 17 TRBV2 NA CASSEGPTYSNYNEQFF TGTGCCAGCAGTGAAGGCCCTACCTACTCTAATTACAATGAGCAGTTCTTC
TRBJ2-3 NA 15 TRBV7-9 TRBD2 CASSLFGGTVDTQYF TGTGCCAGCAGCTTATTCGGGGGGACTGTAGATACGCAGTATTTT
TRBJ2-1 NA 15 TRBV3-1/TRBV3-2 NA CASSDTRGLDNEQFF TGTGCCAGCAGTGACACCAGGGGCTTAGACAATGAGCAGTTCTTC
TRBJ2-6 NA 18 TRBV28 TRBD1 CASSPPPGQDSGANVLTF TGTGCCAGCAGTCCCCCACCGGGACAGGACTCTGGGGCCAACGTCCTGACTTTC
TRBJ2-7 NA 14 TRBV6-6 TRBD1 CASSMSGTGGEQYF TGTGCCAGCAGTATGTCCGGGACAGGGGGCGAGCAGTACTTC
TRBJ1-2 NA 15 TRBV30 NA CAWSVIGGFNYGYTF TGTGCCTGGAGTGTAATCGGGGGATTTAACTATGGCTACACCTTC